The TCR beta chain described here comes from a study of control samples from healthy donors and cancer patients. Germline-derived CDR1 and CDR2 are SGHTA and FQGNSA. This CDR3 comprises 12 residues. V was pared by 5 bases and J by 7 bases, with 10 bases between. Generated by immunoSEQ multiplex PCR, the TCRdb table keeps only in-frame clones and is missing some. The sample holds just over 150,000 clones, over 90% seen once. What was sequenced was blood. V is TRBV7-2 and J is TRBJ2-3; D gene unclear. The receptor was isolated from a man in his fifties or sixties in good health. CDR3 sequence reads: CASSPQGHTQYF. In DNA form, the CDR3 reads TGTGCCAGCAGCCCCCAAGGCCATACGCAGTATTTT.